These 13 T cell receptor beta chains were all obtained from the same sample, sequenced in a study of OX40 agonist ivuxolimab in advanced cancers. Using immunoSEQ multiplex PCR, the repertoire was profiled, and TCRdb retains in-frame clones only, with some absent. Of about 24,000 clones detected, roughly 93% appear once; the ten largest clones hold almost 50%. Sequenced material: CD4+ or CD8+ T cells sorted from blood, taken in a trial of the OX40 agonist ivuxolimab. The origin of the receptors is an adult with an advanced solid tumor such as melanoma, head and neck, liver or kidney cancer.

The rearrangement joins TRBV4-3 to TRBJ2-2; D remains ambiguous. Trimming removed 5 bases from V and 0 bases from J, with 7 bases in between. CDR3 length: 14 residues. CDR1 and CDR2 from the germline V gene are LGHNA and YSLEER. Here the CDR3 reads CASSEDANTGELFF. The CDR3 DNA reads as TGCGCCAGCAGCGAGGACGCGAACACCGGGGAGCTGTTTTTT.

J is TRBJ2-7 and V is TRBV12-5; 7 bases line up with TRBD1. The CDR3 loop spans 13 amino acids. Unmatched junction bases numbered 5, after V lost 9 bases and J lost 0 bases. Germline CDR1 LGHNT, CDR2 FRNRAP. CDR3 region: CASVAGGSYEQYF. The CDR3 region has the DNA TGTGCTAGCGTAGCAGGGGGCTCCTACGAGCAGTACTTC. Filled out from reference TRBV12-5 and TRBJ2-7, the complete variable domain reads DARVTQTPRHKVTEMGQEVTMRCQPILGHNTVFWYRQTMMQGLELLAYFRNRAPLDDSGMPKDRFSAEMPDATLATLKIQPSEPRDSAVYFCASVAGGSYEQYFGPGTRLTVT.

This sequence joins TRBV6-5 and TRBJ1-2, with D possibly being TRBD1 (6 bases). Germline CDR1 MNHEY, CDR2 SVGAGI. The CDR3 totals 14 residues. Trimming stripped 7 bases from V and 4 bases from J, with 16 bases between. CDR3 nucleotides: TGTGCCAGCAAAACGGACAGTTTAGGCTATGGCTACACCTTC. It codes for CASKTDSLGYGYTF.

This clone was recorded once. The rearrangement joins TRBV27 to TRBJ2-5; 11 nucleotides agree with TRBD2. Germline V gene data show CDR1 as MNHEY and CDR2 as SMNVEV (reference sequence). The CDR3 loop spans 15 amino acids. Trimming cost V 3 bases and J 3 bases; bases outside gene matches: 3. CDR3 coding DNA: TGTGCCAGCAGTTTCGGGGGACTAGCGGAAGAGACCCAGTACTTC. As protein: CASSFGGLAEETQYF.

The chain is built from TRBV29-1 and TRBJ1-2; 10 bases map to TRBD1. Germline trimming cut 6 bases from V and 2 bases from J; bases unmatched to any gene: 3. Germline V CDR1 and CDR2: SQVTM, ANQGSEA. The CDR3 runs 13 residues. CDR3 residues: CSVGTGENYGYTF. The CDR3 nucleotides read TGCAGCGTGGGGACAGGGGAAAACTATGGCTACACCTTC.

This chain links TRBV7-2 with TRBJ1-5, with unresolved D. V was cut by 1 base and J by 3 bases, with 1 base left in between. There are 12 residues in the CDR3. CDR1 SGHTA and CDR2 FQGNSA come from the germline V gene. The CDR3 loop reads CASSLDNQPQHF. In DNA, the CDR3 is TGTGCCAGCAGCTTAGACAATCAGCCCCAGCATTTT.

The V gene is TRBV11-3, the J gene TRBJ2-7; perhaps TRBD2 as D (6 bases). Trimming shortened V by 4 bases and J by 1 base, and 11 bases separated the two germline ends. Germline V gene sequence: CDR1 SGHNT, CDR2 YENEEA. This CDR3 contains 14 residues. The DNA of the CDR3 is TGTGCCAGCAGCTCACAGGACTATTCCTACGAGCAGTACTTC. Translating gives CASSSQDYSYEQYF.

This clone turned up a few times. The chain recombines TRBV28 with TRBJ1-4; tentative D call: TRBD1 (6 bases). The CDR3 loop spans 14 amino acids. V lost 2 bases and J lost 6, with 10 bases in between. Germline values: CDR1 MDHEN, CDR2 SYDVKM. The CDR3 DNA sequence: TGTGCCAGCAGTTTAGGGGGCCGAGATGAAAAACTGTTTTTT. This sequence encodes CASSLGGRDEKLFF.

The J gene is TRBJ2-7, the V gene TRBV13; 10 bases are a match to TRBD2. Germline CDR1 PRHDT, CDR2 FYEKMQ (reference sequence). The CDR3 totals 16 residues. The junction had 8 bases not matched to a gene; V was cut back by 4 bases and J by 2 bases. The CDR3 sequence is CASSSSHGTSAYEQYF. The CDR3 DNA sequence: TGTGCCAGCAGCTCCTCACACGGGACTAGCGCCTACGAGCAGTACTTC.

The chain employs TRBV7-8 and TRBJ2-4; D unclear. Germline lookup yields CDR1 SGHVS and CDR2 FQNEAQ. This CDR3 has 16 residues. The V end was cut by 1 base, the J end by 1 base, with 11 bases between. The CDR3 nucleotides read TGTGCCAGCAGCTTAGGGCTGACTGAGGCCAAAAACATTCAGTACTTC. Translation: CASSLGLTEAKNIQYF.

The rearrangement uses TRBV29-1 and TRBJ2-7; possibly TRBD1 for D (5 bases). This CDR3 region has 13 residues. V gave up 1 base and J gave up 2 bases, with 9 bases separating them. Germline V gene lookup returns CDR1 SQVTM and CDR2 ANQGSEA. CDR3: CSVEADNTYEQYF. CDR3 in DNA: TGCAGCGTTGAAGCGGACAACACCTACGAGCAGTACTTC.

The CDR3 region is CASRRTGGSNEQFF. The CDR3 DNA reads TGTGCCAGCAGGCGGACAGGGGGCTCGAATGAGCAGTTCTTC. The rearrangement joins TRBV28 to TRBJ2-1, with TRBD1 matching 11 bases. Looked up from germline, CDR1 is MDHEN and CDR2 is SYDVKM. There are 14 residues in the CDR3. The trim removed 6 bases at V and 7 bases at J, leaving 5 bases unmatched.

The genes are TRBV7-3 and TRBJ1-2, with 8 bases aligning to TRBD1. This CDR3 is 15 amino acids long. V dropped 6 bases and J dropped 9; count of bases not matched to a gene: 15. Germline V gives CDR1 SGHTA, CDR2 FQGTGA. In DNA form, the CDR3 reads TGTGCCAGCAGGAGGACAGGGTCAAACCCGGAGAGCTACACCTTC. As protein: CASRRTGSNPESYTF.